A single TCR beta chain is shown here with its context. Researchers ran the PCR with 60 Vbeta and 13 Jbeta primers. Original processing methods: It was a later analysis that counted tens of millions of unique TCR beta chains, of which approximately 11 million were shared. Here immunoSEQ multiplex PCR was the method, and the copy in TCRdb shows in-frame clones only, minus some. V and J calls and clone size are those listed in that table; D and trimming were worked out from the DNA. Of 100,000 to 150,000 clones listed, 75% to 90% are singletons. These data come from a study of cytomegalovirus exposure and HLA in healthy donors. V trimming: 5 bases; J trimming: 7 bases; junction bases outside the gene matches: 14. Germline V gives CDR1 SEHNR, CDR2 FQNEAQ (reference sequence). CDR3 size: 18 residues.

The sequenced material came from PBMCs. This TCR derives from a woman aged 40 to 49 in good health and CMV-seronegative. The chain links TRBV7-9 to TRBJ1-4, with 12 nucleotides matching TRBD1. The CDR3 DNA reads TGTGCCAGCAGCAACCAGATCGGGACAGGGGGCTGGGGTGAAAAACTGTTTTTT. Its translation is CASSNQIGTGGWGEKLFF.